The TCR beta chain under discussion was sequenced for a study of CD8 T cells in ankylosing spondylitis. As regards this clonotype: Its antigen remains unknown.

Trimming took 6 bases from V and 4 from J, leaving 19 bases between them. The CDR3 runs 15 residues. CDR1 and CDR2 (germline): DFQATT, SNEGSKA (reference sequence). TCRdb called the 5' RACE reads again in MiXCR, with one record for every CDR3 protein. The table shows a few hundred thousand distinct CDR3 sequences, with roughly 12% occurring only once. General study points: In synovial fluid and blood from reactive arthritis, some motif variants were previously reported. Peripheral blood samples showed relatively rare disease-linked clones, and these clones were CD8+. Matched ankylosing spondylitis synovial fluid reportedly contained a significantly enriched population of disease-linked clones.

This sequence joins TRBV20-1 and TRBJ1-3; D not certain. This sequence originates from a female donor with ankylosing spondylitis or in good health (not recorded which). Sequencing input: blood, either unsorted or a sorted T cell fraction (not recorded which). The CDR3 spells CSAVPGPRAGNTIYF. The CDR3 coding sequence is TGCAGTGCCGTACCGGGTCCGAGGGCGGGAAACACCATATATTTT.